Each of the 28 T cell receptor beta chains below was sequenced from the same sample in a study of blood T cell repertoires in COVID-19. The data were produced by immunoSEQ multiplex PCR, yet TCRdb's version contains in-frame clones alone and is incomplete. The sample lists about 36,000 clones; roughly 77% were seen once. Sequencing was carried out using peripheral blood. The receptors shown here come from a human donor in a cohort sampled during active or convalescent COVID-19. The donor label of this sample is uncertain.

CDR3 nucleotides: TGTGCCAGCAGCTTAGCGCAGTCCGGGGAGCTGTTTTTT. Translation: CASSLAQSGELFF. This sequence joins TRBV7-6 and TRBJ2-2; D not resolved. V lost 0 bases and J 6 bases, leaving 5 bases between the germline ends. Per germline, CDR1 SGHVS and CDR2 FNYEAQ. This CDR3 has 13 residues.

V and J are TRBV14 and TRBJ2-5; weak D call: TRBD2 (8 bases). The CDR3 has 16 amino acids. Germline CDR1 reads SGHDN; CDR2 reads FVKESK. V shed 4 bases and J shed 5 bases, with 20 bases lying between them. CDR3 nucleotides: TGTGCCAGCAGCCGGGGGGACAGCGGGAGCAGGGAGACCCAGTACTTC. It codes for CASSRGDSGSRETQYF.

The genes are TRBV7-9 and TRBJ2-3, with 9 nucleotides matching TRBD1. CDR3 length: 13 residues. After removal of 0 bases from V and 14 bases from J, the junction contained 6 bases not matched to a gene. The germline V gene has CDR1 SEHNR and CDR2 FQNEAQ (reference sequence). CDR3 protein: CASSLAGDRGSYF. For the CDR3, the DNA is TGTGCCAGCAGCTTAGCGGGCGACAGGGGGTCGTATTTT.

V and J are TRBV6-1 and TRBJ1-1; D gene ambiguous. The germline V gene encodes CDR1 MNHNS and CDR2 SASEGT. The CDR3 has 15 amino acids. Trimming left V 1 base short and J 0 bases short, with 9 bases between. Here the CDR3 reads CASSEGPGVNTEAFF. In nucleotides, the CDR3 is TGTGCCAGCAGTGAAGGGCCCGGAGTGAACACTGAAGCTTTCTTT.

The chain uses TRBV18 and TRBJ1-1, with a weak D call TRBD1 (6 bases). The CDR3 contains 13 residues. V was clipped by 5 bases and J by 1 base, with 8 bases between them. Germline assignment: CDR1 KGHSH and CDR2 LQKENI. The CDR3 is CASSEGQNTEAFF. In nucleotides, the CDR3 is TGTGCCAGCTCAGAGGGACAGAACACTGAAGCTTTCTTT.

The gene calls are TRBV5-3 and TRBJ1-1; TRBD1 agrees at 10 bases. TRBV5-3 is an ORF, with its function uncertain. The CDR3 has 13 amino acids. The junction had 3 bases not matched to a gene; V was cut back by 4 bases and J by 6 bases. The CDR3: CARSPTGGPEAFF. The CDR3 region has the DNA TGTGCCAGAAGCCCGACAGGGGGCCCTGAAGCTTTCTTT.

V gene TRBV18 combines with J gene TRBJ2-6; no clear D gene. V lost 3 bases and J lost 1, with 7 bases in between. This CDR3 region has 15 residues. CDR1 is KGHSH, CDR2 LQKENI, per germline. The CDR3 here is CASSPGTSGANVLTF. CDR3 bases: TGTGCCAGCTCACCGGGCACTTCTGGGGCCAACGTCCTGACTTTC.

By frequency in the sample, this clone is medium-sized. The rearrangement links TRBV7-9 to TRBJ2-3; 7 bases line up with TRBD1. Per germline, CDR1 SEHNR and CDR2 FQNEAQ (reference sequence). The CDR3 contains 17 residues. V shed 1 base and J 3 bases; nucleotides not matched to a gene: 10. The DNA of the CDR3 is TGTGCCAGCAGCTTAGGAAGTACAGGGGCTCGGACAGATACGCAGTATTTT. Protein sequence: CASSLGSTGARTDTQYF. Combining the CDR3 with reference TRBV7-9 and TRBJ2-3 gives the whole variable domain DTGVSQNPRHKITKRGQNVTFRCDPISEHNRLYWYRQTLGQGPEFLTYFQNEAQLEKSRLLSDRFSAERPKGSFSTLEIQRTEQGDSAMYLCASSLGSTGARTDTQYFGPGTRLTVL.

The rearrangement joins TRBV24-1 to TRBJ2-3, with D tentatively TRBD2 (5 bases). Germline V gene lookup returns CDR1 KGHDR and CDR2 SFDVKD. Between the trimmed V and J ends, which lost 5 bases and 2 bases, there was a span of 10 bases. The CDR3 contains 14 residues. This chain's CDR3 is CATSGGLNTDTQYF. CDR3 bases: TGTGCCACCAGTGGCGGACTTAACACAGATACGCAGTATTTT.

This chain joins TRBV7-2 and TRBJ1-2; no firm D call. V lost 3 bases, J lost 8 bases, and 10 bases lay in between. This CDR3 spans 12 amino acids. Germline V gene lookup returns CDR1 SGHTA and CDR2 FQGNSA. CDR3 loop: CASSFRSRGYTF. In DNA, the CDR3 is TGTGCCAGCAGCTTCAGGTCCAGGGGCTACACCTTC.

The chain carries TRBV9 and TRBJ2-6, with 9 bases fitting TRBD1. The CDR3 runs to 17 residues. The junction had 11 bases not matched to a gene; V was cut back by 6 bases and J by 4 bases. Germline values: CDR1 SGDLS, CDR2 YYNGEE. The CDR3 coding sequence is TGTGCCAGCACGCTTGGGGGACAGGGAGGCGGGGCCAACGTCCTGACTTTC. Its translation is CASTLGGQGGGANVLTF.

The rearrangement links TRBV2 to TRBJ1-2; 9 bases line up with TRBD1. V lost 6 bases, J lost 4 bases, and 6 bases stayed unmatched. The CDR3 consists of 14 residues. Germline V gene lookup returns CDR1 SNHLY and CDR2 FYNNEI. CDR3 nucleotide sequence: TGTGCCAGCAGACTCAGACAGGGGGGCTATGGCTACACCTTC. Its translation is CASRLRQGGYGYTF.

This clone was found a few times. The chain links TRBV24-1 to TRBJ2-1; 11 bases fit TRBD2. CDR1 and CDR2 from the germline V gene are KGHDR and SFDVKD. The CDR3 is 15 residues long. The ends lost 2 bases at V and 8 bases at J; junction bases unmatched: 4. CDR3 sequence: CATSDSRTSGYEQFF. In DNA form, the CDR3 reads TGTGCCACCAGTGATTCGAGGACTAGCGGGTATGAGCAGTTCTTC.

The CDR3 DNA reads as TGTGCCAGCAGCGCCGGACAGGGGGCGAGGGGAAACACCATATATTTT. Protein: CASSAGQGARGNTIYF. The chain recombines TRBV9 with TRBJ1-3; 11 bases are shared with TRBD1. With V trimmed by 3 bases and J by 4 bases, 6 bases remained unmatched. Per germline, CDR1 SGDLS and CDR2 YYNGEE. CDR3 size: 16 residues.

The chain has TRBV4-2 and TRBJ2-1, with a possible D match to TRBD1 (6 bases). Trimming stripped 9 bases from V and 4 bases from J, with 10 bases between. CDR3 size: 12 residues. CDR1 is LGHNA, CDR2 YNFKEQ, per germline. The CDR3 reads CARGQPYNEQFF. The CDR3 DNA follows: TGTGCCAGAGGACAGCCTTACAATGAGCAGTTCTTC.

J is TRBJ1-6 and V is TRBV5-1; D unresolved. CDR1 is SGHRS and CDR2 is YFSETQ in the germline V gene. This CDR3 is 15 amino acids long. The ends were cut back, 0 bases at V and 5 bases at J, with 9 bases in the middle. CDR3 nucleotides: TGCGCCAGCAGCTTGGACGGGTCGGATAATTCACCCCTCCACTTT. The encoded protein is CASSLDGSDNSPLHF. Full variable domain (missing parts from reference TRBV5-1 and TRBJ1-6): KAGVTQTPRYLIKTRGQQVTLSCSPISGHRSVSWYQQTPGQGLQFLFEYFSETQRNKGNFPGRFSGRQFSNSRSEMNVSTLELGDSALYLCASSLDGSDNSPLHFGNGTRLTVT.

J is TRBJ2-5 and V is TRBV30, with TRBD2 matching over 7 bases. Germline-derived CDR1 and CDR2 are GTSNPN and SVGIG (reference sequence). The CDR3 runs to 14 residues. With V trimmed by 0 bases and J by 4 bases, 5 bases remained unmatched. The CDR3 nucleotides read TGTGCCTGGAGTGTGGTAGCGGGCGGAGAGACCCAGTACTTC. It is translated as CAWSVVAGGETQYF.

The rearrangement links TRBV7-2 to TRBJ2-3; maybe TRBD2 (6 bases). The germline gives CDR1 SGHTA, CDR2 FQGNSA. This CDR3 is built from 14 residues. Deletions cut 3 bases from V and 2 bases from J, with 9 bases between. The CDR3 DNA reads TGTGCCAGCAGCTTCGGGGGAGACACAGATACGCAGTATTTT. It translates to CASSFGGDTDTQYF.

This clone was observed once. This chain joins TRBV4-2 and TRBJ2-2; D is unresolved. The germline V gene has CDR1 LGHNA and CDR2 YNFKEQ. V dropped 0 bases and J dropped 2 bases, with 7 bases sitting between them. The CDR3 spans 15 residues. The CDR3 is CASSQDARNTGELFF. DNA of the CDR3: TGTGCCAGCAGCCAAGATGCCAGAAACACCGGGGAGCTGTTTTTT.

The CDR3 bases are TGTGCCAGCGGAGGACAGCGTTCCTACGAGCAGTACTTC. Translation: CASGGQRSYEQYF. This chain links TRBV27 with TRBJ2-7, with a weak D call TRBD1 (6 bases). Germline V gene data show CDR1 as MNHEY and CDR2 as SMNVEV (reference sequence). V was cut by 8 bases and J by 1 base, with 12 bases left in between. This CDR3 has 13 amino acids.

The chain uses TRBV9 and TRBJ2-1, with a weak D call TRBD2 (5 bases). CDR1 SGDLS and CDR2 YYNGEE come from the germline V gene. CDR3 length: 14 amino acids. V dropped 4 bases and J dropped 8 bases, with 16 bases sitting between them. CDR3 residues: CASSFGLQSDEQFF. The CDR3 region has the DNA TGTGCCAGCAGCTTTGGACTTCAGTCGGATGAGCAGTTCTTC.

The chain links TRBV7-2 to TRBJ2-1; D is unclear. Trimming pared 5 bases from V and 2 bases from J, leaving 13 bases between. Per the germline V gene, CDR1 is SGHTA and CDR2 is FQGNSA. This CDR3 has 15 residues. The CDR3 DNA reads as TGTGCCAGCAGCGTGCTTGGCTTGGCCTACAATGAGCAGTTCTTC. It encodes CASSVLGLAYNEQFF.

This clone was detected many times. The chain joins TRBV23-1 to TRBJ2-1; 8 positions agree with TRBD2. TRBV23-1 is designated an ORF whose function remains uncertain. Trimming cost V 0 bases and J 6 bases; bases outside gene matches: 7. The length of the CDR3 is 16 residues. The CDR3 DNA is TGCGCCAGCAGTCAATCCAGCGGGGCGGGGGGCAATGAGCAGTTCTTC. Translation: CASSQSSGAGGNEQFF.

The chain links TRBV5-1 to TRBJ2-1; possibly TRBD1 for D (5 bases). CDR1 is SGHRS and CDR2 is YFSETQ in the germline V gene. V dropped 4 bases and J dropped 10 bases, with 18 bases sitting between them. This CDR3 is built from 14 residues. The CDR3 sequence is CASSPGFRVREQFF. The CDR3 bases are TGCGCCAGCAGCCCAGGCTTCAGGGTTCGGGAGCAGTTCTTC.

The chain carries TRBV7-9 and TRBJ2-1, with D possibly TRBD1 on 5 matching bases. The CDR3 spans 14 residues. V shed 6 bases and J shed 9 bases, with 18 bases lying between them. Germline CDR1 reads SEHNR; CDR2 reads FQNEAQ (reference sequence). The CDR3 region is CASSPGIGVSEQFF. DNA of the CDR3: TGTGCCAGCAGTCCAGGGATCGGAGTCAGTGAGCAGTTCTTC.

The rearrangement links TRBV30 to TRBJ2-7, with 7 bases identical to TRBD2. Per the germline V gene, CDR1 is GTSNPN and CDR2 is SVGIG (reference sequence). Trimming removed 0 bases from V and 6 bases from J; junction bases left unmatched: 8. This CDR3 region has 14 residues. The CDR3 here is CAWSVGTILSEQYF. The CDR3 DNA sequence: TGTGCCTGGAGTGTCGGGACTATCCTCTCCGAGCAGTACTTC.

This clone was counted a single time. The chain employs TRBV9 and TRBJ2-6; 7 bases align to TRBD1. The germline V gene encodes CDR1 SGDLS and CDR2 YYNGEE. V gave up 4 bases and J gave up 3 bases; unmatched junction bases: 4. The CDR3 runs 15 residues. The CDR3 nucleotides are TGTGCCAGCAGCCCTACAGGGGTTGGGGCCAACGTCCTGACTTTC. Its protein is CASSPTGVGANVLTF.

V and J are TRBV11-3 and TRBJ1-2; the D is unclear. Germline CDR1 SGHNT, CDR2 YENEEA. V gave up 0 bases and J gave up 13 bases, with 15 bases separating them. There are 13 residues in the CDR3. For the CDR3, the DNA is TGTGCCAGCAGCTTAGATTTGGGAGGAAAGTCCACCTTC. Translating it yields CASSLDLGGKSTF.